Listed below are T cell receptor beta chains from one sample, sequenced in a study of blood T cell repertoires in COVID-19. TCRdb keeps only in-frame clones here, not all; method: immunoSEQ multiplex PCR. Of 150,000 to 200,000 clones listed, roughly 82% are singletons. The material sequenced was peripheral blood. Every receptor here comes from a woman in her 30s with acute or convalescent COVID-19. The CDR3 runs from the conserved cysteine through the conserved F or W. Each record gives: J gene, D gene, clone size, V gene, CDR3 protein, CDR3 DNA. The D gene is left open where the match is weak. Rows give clone size only sometimes, using once, few, many, or a class for an expanded clone.

TRBJ2-5 | . | . | TRBV6-2/TRBV6-3 | CASSFRDLSETQYF | TGTGCCAGCAGTTTTCGGGACTTGAGCGAGACCCAGTACTTC
TRBJ1-1 | TRBD1 | . | TRBV28 | CASSDPPGTGRLNTEAFF | TGTGCCAGCAGTGACCCACCGGGGACAGGAAGACTTAACACTGAAGCTTTCTTT
TRBJ2-2 | TRBD1 | . | TRBV5-8 | CASNQDRVGTGELFF | TGTGCCAGCAACCAGGACAGGGTGGGCACCGGGGAGCTGTTTTTT
TRBJ1-5 | TRBD1 | . | TRBV9 | CASSVTGDWGQPQHF | TGTGCCAGCAGCGTAACAGGGGATTGGGGTCAGCCCCAGCATTTT
TRBJ2-1 | TRBD2 | many | TRBV19 | CASSLGLLNGEQFF | TGTGCCAGTAGTCTGGGACTACTCAATGGGGAGCAGTTCTTC
TRBJ1-2 | TRBD1 | . | TRBV5-6 | CASSPTGFGGYTF | TGTGCCAGCAGCCCGACAGGGTTTGGTGGCTACACCTTC
TRBJ2-3 | . | . | TRBV19 | CASSSNRDTATDTQYF | TGTGCCAGTAGTAGTAACCGGGACACAGCCACAGATACGCAGTATTTT
TRBJ1-2 | . | . | TRBV6-5 | CATSDTPYGYTF | TGTGCCACCTCCGATACTCCATATGGCTACACCTTC
TRBJ1-6 | . | . | TRBV7-2 | CASSFSQGRDSPLHF | TGTGCCAGCAGCTTTAGCCAGGGCAGAGATTCACCCCTCCACTTT
TRBJ2-7 | TRBD1 | . | TRBV6-5 | CASSRQGHYEQYF | TGTGCCAGCAGTCGACAGGGACATTACGAGCAGTACTTC
TRBJ1-1 | TRBD1 | . | TRBV27 | CASRLYRDSTEAFF | TGTGCCAGCAGACTCTACCGGGACAGCACTGAAGCTTTCTTT
TRBJ2-1 | TRBD1 | . | TRBV5-8 | CASRGQGASYNEQFF | TGTGCCAGCAGGGGTCAGGGGGCCTCCTACAATGAGCAGTTCTTC
TRBJ2-7 | . | . | TRBV2 | CASLTFTPGDYEQYF | TGTGCCAGCCTGACGTTCACCCCGGGGGACTACGAGCAGTACTTC
TRBJ2-3 | . | . | TRBV27 | CASSPQGARTDTQYF | TGTGCCAGCAGTCCTCAAGGAGCGCGGACAGATACGCAGTATTTT
TRBJ1-4 | . | few | TRBV7-9 | CASRAPGYEGKLFF | TGTGCCAGCAGGGCTCCGGGATACGAGGGAAAACTGTTTTTT
TRBJ2-5 | . | . | TRBV7-8 | CASSRDRKETQYF | TGTGCCAGCAGCCGCGACAGGAAGGAGACCCAGTACTTC
TRBJ1-5 | TRBD1 | . | TRBV3-1/TRBV3-2 | CASSRGTGGFQPQHF | TGTGCCAGCAGCCGGGGGACAGGGGGATTTCAGCCCCAGCATTTT
TRBJ1-2 | . | . | TRBV7-8 | CASSLLRVGGDYGYTF | TGTGCCAGCAGCTTACTGCGTGTAGGGGGGGACTATGGCTACACCTTC
TRBJ1-2 | . | few | TRBV28 | CASSFGRLTANYGYTF | TGTGCCAGCAGTTTCGGGAGACTTACAGCTAACTATGGCTACACCTTC
TRBJ1-2 | . | . | TRBV7-2 | CASSWKTDVTF | TGTGCCAGCAGCTGGAAGACAGACGTGACCTTC
TRBJ1-1 | . | . | TRBV6-6 | CASTPGVSNTEAFF | TGTGCCAGCACCCCAGGGGTGTCCAACACTGAAGCTTTCTTT
TRBJ1-2 | TRBD1 | . | TRBV5-1 | CASSGGQGGYGYTF | TGCGCCAGCAGCGGGGGACAGGGCGGCTATGGCTACACCTTC
TRBJ1-1 | TRBD1 | . | TRBV7-2 | CASSFTGGGNTEAFF | TGTGCCAGCAGCTTCACAGGGGGCGGGAACACTGAAGCTTTCTTT
TRBJ1-1 | TRBD1 | once | TRBV5-1 | CASSFKGTGLEAFF | TGCGCCAGCAGCTTCAAAGGGACAGGCCTTGAAGCTTTCTTT
TRBJ1-4 | TRBD1 | . | TRBV13 | CASSSTRNSDRGLGKLFF | TGTGCCAGCAGCTCGACCCGAAATAGCGACAGGGGGCTAGGAAAACTGTTTTTT
TRBJ1-4 | . | . | TRBV5-1 | CASSLPGTTNEKLFF | TGCGCCAGCAGCCTACCGGGAACAACTAATGAAAAACTGTTTTTT
TRBJ2-7 | TRBD1 | . | TRBV6-5 | CASSRNRGYEQYF | TGTGCCAGCAGTCGAAACAGGGGCTACGAGCAGTACTTC
TRBJ2-7 | TRBD2 | . | TRBV6-2/TRBV6-3 | CASSYGVAGTYEQYF | TGTGCCAGCAGTTACGGAGTAGCGGGAACCTACGAGCAGTACTTC
TRBJ1-1 | . | once | TRBV5-1 | CASCLLPRGNTEAFF | TGCGCCAGTTGCCTTCTCCCCCGGGGTAACACTGAAGCTTTCTTT
TRBJ1-6 | . | . | TRBV6-5 | CASRTGQSYNSPLHF | TGTGCCAGCAGGACCGGACAAAGCTATAATTCACCCCTCCACTTT
TRBJ1-1 | . | once | TRBV15 | CATSRDYGSTEAFF | TGTGCCACCAGCAGAGATTACGGGAGCACTGAAGCTTTCTTT
TRBJ1-1 | . | . | TRBV7-9 | CASSLAMEGTEAFF | TGTGCCAGCAGCTTAGCGATGGAGGGCACTGAAGCTTTCTTT
TRBJ2-3 | . | . | TRBV30 | CAWSERGKLTDTQYF | TGTGCCTGGAGTGAGCGCGGGAAACTCACAGATACGCAGTATTTT
TRBJ1-5 | TRBD1 | . | TRBV4-3 | CASSQDRTGYQPQHF | TGCGCCAGCAGCCAAGATAGGACAGGGTATCAGCCCCAGCATTTT
TRBJ1-2 | . | . | TRBV2 | CASSKFQGGGYTF | TGTGCCAGCTCGAAGTTTCAGGGAGGAGGCTACACCTTC
TRBJ2-1 | TRBD2 | . | TRBV11-2 | CASSLDLVGLAGGYNEQFF | TGTGCCAGCAGCTTAGATCTTGTGGGACTAGCGGGGGGATACAATGAGCAGTTCTTC
TRBJ1-2 | . | . | TRBV6-2/TRBV6-3 | CASSYGAYGYTF | TGTGCCAGCAGTTACGGGGCTTATGGCTACACCTTC
TRBJ1-2 | TRBD1 | few | TRBV19 | CASSLGQGAHLDYGYTF | TGTGCCAGTAGTCTGGGACAGGGGGCGCATTTGGACTATGGCTACACCTTC
TRBJ1-4 | . | . | TRBV29-1 | CSVVEGATNEKLFF | TGCAGCGTTGTTGAGGGTGCAACTAATGAAAAACTGTTTTTT
TRBJ1-1 | TRBD1 | once | TRBV30 | CAWSFTGGYTEAFF | TGTGCCTGGAGTTTCACAGGGGGCTACACTGAAGCTTTCTTT
TRBJ1-2 | . | . | TRBV7-9 | CASSPFVGNGYTF | TGTGCCAGCAGCCCCTTTGTCGGGAATGGCTACACCTTC
TRBJ1-5 | TRBD1 | . | TRBV7-2 | CASSLGTGVNQPQHF | TGTGCCAGCAGCTTAGGGACAGGGGTAAATCAGCCCCAGCATTTT
TRBJ2-7 | TRBD1 | once | TRBV28 | CASLRTGVSYEQYF | TGTGCCAGCCTGAGGACAGGCGTCTCCTACGAGCAGTACTTC
TRBJ1-1 | . | once | TRBV3-1/TRBV3-2 | CASSRGQLNTEAFF | TGTGCCAGCAGCCGAGGGCAGCTGAACACTGAAGCTTTCTTT
TRBJ1-3 | . | . | TRBV7-2 | CASRGGFENTIYF | TGTGCCAGCAGGGGGGGGTTCGAAAACACCATATATTTT
TRBJ1-6 | . | . | TRBV6-6 | CASSHYRDSPLHF | TGTGCCAGCAGTCATTACAGAGATTCACCCCTCCACTTT
TRBJ2-1 | . | . | TRBV11-2 | CASSWGGGQFF | TGTGCCAGCAGCTGGGGGGGCGGGCAGTTCTTC
TRBJ1-6 | . | . | TRBV7-9 | CASSLLRRTSSYNSPLHF | TGTGCCAGCAGCTTACTACGCAGGACTAGCTCCTATAATTCACCCCTCCACTTT